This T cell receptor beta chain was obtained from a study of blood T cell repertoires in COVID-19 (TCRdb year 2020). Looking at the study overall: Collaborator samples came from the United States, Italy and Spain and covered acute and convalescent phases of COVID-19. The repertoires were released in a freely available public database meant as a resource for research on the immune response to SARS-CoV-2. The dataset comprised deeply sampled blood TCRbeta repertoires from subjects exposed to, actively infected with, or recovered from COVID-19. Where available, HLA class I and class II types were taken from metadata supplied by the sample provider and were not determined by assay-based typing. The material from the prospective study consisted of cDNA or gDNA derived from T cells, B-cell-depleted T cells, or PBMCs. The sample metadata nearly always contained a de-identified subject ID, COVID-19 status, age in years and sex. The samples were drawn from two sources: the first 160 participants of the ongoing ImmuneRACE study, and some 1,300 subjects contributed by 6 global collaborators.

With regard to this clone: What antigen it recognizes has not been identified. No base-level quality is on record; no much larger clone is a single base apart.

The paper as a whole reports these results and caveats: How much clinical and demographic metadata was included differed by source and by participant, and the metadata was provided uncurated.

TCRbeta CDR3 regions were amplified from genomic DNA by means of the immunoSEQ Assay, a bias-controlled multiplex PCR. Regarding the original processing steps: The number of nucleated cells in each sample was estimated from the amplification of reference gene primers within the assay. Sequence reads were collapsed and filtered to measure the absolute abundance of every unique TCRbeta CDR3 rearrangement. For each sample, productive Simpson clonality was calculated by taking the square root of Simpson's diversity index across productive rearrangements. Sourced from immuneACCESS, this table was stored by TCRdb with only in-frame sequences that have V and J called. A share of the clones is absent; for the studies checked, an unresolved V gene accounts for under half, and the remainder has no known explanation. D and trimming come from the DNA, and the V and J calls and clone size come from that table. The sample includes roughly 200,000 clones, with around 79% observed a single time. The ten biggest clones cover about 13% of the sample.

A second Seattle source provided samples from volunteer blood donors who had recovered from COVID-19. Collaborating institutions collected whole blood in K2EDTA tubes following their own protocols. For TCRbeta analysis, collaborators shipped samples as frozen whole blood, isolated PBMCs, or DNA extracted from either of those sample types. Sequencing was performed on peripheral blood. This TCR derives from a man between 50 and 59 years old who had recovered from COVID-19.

The CDR3 sequence is CASSLVGRGGALHEQFF. The DNA sequence reads TGTGCCAGCAGCCTCGTCGGAAGAGGGGGCGCCCTCCATGAGCAGTTCTTC. The sequence joins TRBV9 to TRBJ2-1, with TRBD1 matching 7 junction bases. From the cysteine up to the phenylalanine, the CDR3 has a length of 17 residues. Here the CDR3 DNA is all that survives: 51 bases in frame from base 1. The junction shows trimming of 4 bases on V and 8 bases on J, and the gene matches do not reach 18 bases of it. In the germline V gene, CDR1 corresponds to SGDLS and CDR2 to YYNGEE.